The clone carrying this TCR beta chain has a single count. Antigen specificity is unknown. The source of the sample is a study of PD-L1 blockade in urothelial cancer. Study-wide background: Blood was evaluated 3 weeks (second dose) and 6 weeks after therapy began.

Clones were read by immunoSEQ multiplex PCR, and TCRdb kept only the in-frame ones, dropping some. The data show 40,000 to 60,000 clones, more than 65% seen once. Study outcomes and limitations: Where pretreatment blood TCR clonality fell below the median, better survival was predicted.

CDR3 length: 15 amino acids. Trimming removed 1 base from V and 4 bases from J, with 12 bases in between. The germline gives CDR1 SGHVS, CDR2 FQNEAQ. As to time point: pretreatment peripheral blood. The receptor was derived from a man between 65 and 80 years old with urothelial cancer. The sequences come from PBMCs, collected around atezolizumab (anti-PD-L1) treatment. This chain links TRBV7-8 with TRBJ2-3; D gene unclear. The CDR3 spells CASSLDEAVADTQYF. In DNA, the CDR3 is TGTGCCAGCAGCTTAGACGAGGCAGTTGCAGATACGCAGTATTTT.